This T cell receptor (beta chain) was recorded in a study of cytomegalovirus exposure and HLA in healthy donors. Regarding donors, all were healthy bone marrow donors. The PCR made use of 60 Vbeta and 13 Jbeta primers. This table comes from immunoSEQ multiplex PCR, and its TCRdb copy is limited to in-frame clones, with some not included. The sample lists about 190,000 clones; 75% to 90% were seen once. The germline V and J ends were trimmed by 2 bases and 11 bases, with 16 bases remaining between them. Germline V CDR1 and CDR2: SGHRS, YFSETQ. The CDR3 is made up of 13 amino acids. This TCR was recovered from a boy younger than 10 in good health and CMV-seronegative. The chain uses TRBV5-1 and TRBJ1-1; a weak D match, TRBD1 (6 bases). Sequencing input: PBMCs. CDR3 nucleotide sequence: TGCGCCAGCAGCTTTCGTGGGGGCCCGTCGGCTTTCTTT. It is translated as CASSFRGGPSAFF.